This T cell receptor beta chain came from a study of cytomegalovirus exposure and HLA in healthy donors. Findings and caveats of the study: The study flagged roughly 150 TCR beta chains as cytomegalovirus-associated.

On this clone itself: What it binds is unknown.

Healthy bone marrow donors formed the donor group. 60 Vbeta and 13 Jbeta primers were used in PCR. Source study methods: An analysis that came later counted some 80 million unique TCR beta chains, roughly 11 million shared. Repertoires were generated with immunoSEQ multiplex PCR, while TCRdb's copy carries only in-frame clones and drops some. The V and J calls and clone size were taken over from that table, and D and trimming were inferred from the DNA. This sample yields about 120,000 clones, of which less than 20% are seen a single time; under 2.5% belongs to the top ten. Germline V gene data show CDR1 as LGHNT and CDR2 as FRNRAP. The CDR3 runs 20 residues. The V segment lost 1 base and the J segment 5 bases; nucleotides outside the gene matches: 22.

The source of this sequence is a woman aged 18-29 years in good health and CMV-seronegative. Specimen: PBMCs. V usage is TRBV12-5 and J usage is TRBJ2-7, with TRBD2 identical over 8 bases. CDR3 coding DNA: TGTGCTAGTGGTTTGGCTTCTACTAGATCGGGGGGGCCCGGGGGCCACGAGCAGTACTTC. This gives the protein CASGLASTRSGGPGGHEQYF.